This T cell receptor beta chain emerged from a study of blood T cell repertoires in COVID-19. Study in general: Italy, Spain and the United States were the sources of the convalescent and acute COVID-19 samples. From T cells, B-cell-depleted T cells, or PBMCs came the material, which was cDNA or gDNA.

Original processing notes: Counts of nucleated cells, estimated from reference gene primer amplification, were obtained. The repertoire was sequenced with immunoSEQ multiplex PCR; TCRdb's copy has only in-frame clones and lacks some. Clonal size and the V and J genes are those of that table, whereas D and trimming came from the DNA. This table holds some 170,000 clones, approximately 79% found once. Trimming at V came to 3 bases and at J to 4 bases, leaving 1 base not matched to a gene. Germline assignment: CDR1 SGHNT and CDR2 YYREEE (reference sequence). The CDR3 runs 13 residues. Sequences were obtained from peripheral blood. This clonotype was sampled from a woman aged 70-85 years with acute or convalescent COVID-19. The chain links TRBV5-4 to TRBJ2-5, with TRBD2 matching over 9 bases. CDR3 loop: CASSSRGGETQYF. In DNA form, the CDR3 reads TGTGCCAGCAGCTCGCGGGGGGGAGAGACCCAGTACTTC.